This T cell receptor (beta chain) was profiled in a study of T-cell reconstitution after alpha-beta-depleted transplantation in children. Preparation of the TCRbeta library involved a method that used unique molecular identifiers. TCRdb re-called the PCR reads with MiXCR, one entry per CDR3 protein. The sample has 500,000 or so distinct CDR3 sequences; approximately 10% are singletons. The receptor was isolated from a female patient aged 2-10 years who had a stem cell transplant for aplastic anemia, so the T cells may come from the graft donor. Material: PBMCs, mostly from graft donor cells, obtained 180 days after TCRalphabeta/CD19-depleted stem cell transplant.

CDR3 region: CSVDATGGGTQYF. The CDR3 nucleotides are TGCAGCGTTGACGCCACAGGGGGAGGGACCCAGTACTTC. The chain carries TRBV29-1 and TRBJ2-5; 8 bases line up with TRBD1. The germline gives CDR1 SQVTM, CDR2 ANQGSEA. Unmatched junction bases numbered 7, after V lost 3 bases and J lost 7 bases. The CDR3 spans 13 residues. Full variable domain (outside the CDR3, taken from reference TRBV29-1 and TRBJ2-5): SAVISQKPSRDICQRGTSLTIQCQVDSQVTMMFWYRQQPGQSLTLIATANQGSEATYESGFVIDKFPISRPNLTFSTLTVSNMSPEDSSIYLCSVDATGGGTQYFGPGTRLLVL.